Presented here are 19 T cell receptor beta chains from one specimen sequenced in a study of monozygotic twins with inflammatory bowel disease. No DNA is given; TCRdb re-called the 5' RACE reads and lists each CDR3 protein once. This repertoire includes around 190,000 distinct CDR3 sequences. The material sequenced was blood. All receptors derive from a human donor with ulcerative colitis or Crohn's disease, or a healthy co-twin of an affected twin (not recorded which).

V usage is TRBV2 and J usage is TRBJ1-2; TCRdb gives TRBD1 as the D gene, but with no DNA this cannot be confirmed. The CDR3 loop spans 16 amino acids. The germline V gene encodes CDR1 SNHLY and CDR2 FYNNEI. CDR3 in amino acids: CASSEAPGDGIDGYTF.

The V call is TRBV7-9, the J call TRBJ1-2; the D gene TCRdb calls, TRBD1, cannot be checked with no DNA. The CDR3 is made up of 13 amino acids. Looked up from germline, CDR1 is SEHNR and CDR2 is FQNEAQ (reference sequence). The CDR3 region is CASSSWRSHGYTF.

V gene TRBV9 combines with J gene TRBJ1-2; TCRdb calls TRBD1, which cannot be checked without DNA. This CDR3 spans 18 amino acids. In germline, CDR1 is SGDLS, CDR2 YYNGEE. This CDR3 reads CASSVASPPGIRNYGYTF.

The chain recombines TRBV5-1 with TRBJ2-3; TCRdb selects TRBD1, and the lack of DNA leaves this call unchecked. The CDR3 is 13 amino acids. CDR1 and CDR2 from the germline V gene are SGHRS and YFSETQ. The CDR3 loop is CASSPNRGDTQYF.

The rearrangement uses TRBV11-2 and TRBJ1-1; TCRdb proposes TRBD1, but this gene call is untestable without DNA. There are 17 residues in the CDR3. Germline lookup yields CDR1 SGHAT and CDR2 FQNNGV. The CDR3 loop reads CASSLEVGGQKNTEAFF.

The chain joins TRBV6-2 or TRBV6-3 to TRBJ1-1; TCRdb's assignment of TRBD1 cannot be checked, as there is no DNA. The CDR3 has 13 residues. The V gene's germline CDR1 is MNHEY and CDR2 SVGEGT. CDR3 loop: CASMTPGATEAFF.

This sequence joins TRBV7-2 and TRBJ2-5; TCRdb reports TRBD1, a call that lacks DNA to check it against. Germline V gives CDR1 SGHTA, CDR2 FQGNSA. The CDR3 spans 15 residues. The CDR3 reads CASSLARGGEETQYF.

The chain carries TRBV12-3 or TRBV12-4 and TRBJ1-1; TCRdb calls TRBD1, which cannot be checked without DNA. The length of the CDR3 is 15 residues. The CDR3 is CASSRGTALNTEAFF.

This chain links TRBV15 with TRBJ1-6; TCRdb returns TRBD1, unconfirmable since there is no DNA. This CDR3 comprises 14 residues. Germline CDR1 and CDR2: LNHNV and YYDKDF (reference sequence). The CDR3 sequence is CATSRVGGNSPLHF.

J is TRBJ2-3 and V is TRBV19; there is no DNA to check the TCRdb D call of TRBD1. Looked up from germline, CDR1 is LNHDA and CDR2 is SQIVND (reference sequence). The CDR3 loop spans 14 amino acids. CDR3 sequence reads: CASSMGRATDTQYF.

This chain uses TRBV10-3 with TRBJ2-2; TCRdb lists TRBD1, though no DNA is available to test this call. The CDR3 is made up of 15 amino acids. In germline, CDR1 is ENHRY, CDR2 SYGVKD. CDR3 loop: CAISPGTPHIGELFF.

The CDR3 loop reads CASSYSTHSLSFF. V is TRBV6-2 or TRBV6-3 and J is TRBJ1-1. This CDR3 region has 13 residues. Looked up from germline, CDR1 is MNHEY and CDR2 is SVGEGT.

V and J are TRBV6-1 and TRBJ1-1; without DNA, the TCRdb call of TRBD1 cannot be checked. This CDR3 is built from 16 residues. Looked up from germline, CDR1 is MNHNS and CDR2 is SASEGT. CDR3 protein: CASSTPTQGASTEAFF.

J is TRBJ1-5 and V is TRBV7-9; the TCRdb D gene call, TRBD1, has no DNA to confirm it. There are 15 residues in the CDR3. Germline CDR1 reads SEHNR; CDR2 reads FQNEAQ (reference sequence). The CDR3 sequence is CASSLGGGATQPQHF.

The chain links TRBV12-3 or TRBV12-4 to TRBJ1-1; TCRdb gives TRBD1 as the D gene, but with no DNA this cannot be confirmed. This CDR3 has 16 amino acids. The CDR3 loop is CASSYGQGRGGTEAFF.

J is TRBJ2-2 and V is TRBV7-6. Germline CDR1 is SGHVS and CDR2 is FNYEAQ. This CDR3 is built from 14 residues. CDR3 protein: CASSRQQKLGELFF.

This chain connects TRBV7-6 to TRBJ1-5; the D call from TCRdb, TRBD1, cannot be confirmed without DNA. Germline assignment: CDR1 SGHVS and CDR2 FNYEAQ. CDR3 length: 15 residues. The CDR3 spells CASSPYQGGNQPQHF.

This chain links TRBV6-9 with TRBJ2-7; TCRdb picks TRBD2, but there is no DNA to check that call. This CDR3 comprises 16 residues. Per germline, CDR1 MNHGY and CDR2 SVAAGI. This chain's CDR3 is CASSSTSGGSSYDQYF.

The chain recombines TRBV4-2 with TRBJ2-7; the D call from TCRdb, TRBD2, cannot be confirmed without DNA. There are 18 residues in the CDR3. The germline V gene has CDR1 LGHNA and CDR2 YNFKEQ. CDR3 in amino acids: CASSQAWGGTSDSYEQYF.